These T cell receptor beta chains were read from a single sample in a study of glioma-infiltrating T cells after dendritic cell vaccination. Sequencing was performed with immunoSEQ multiplex PCR; in TCRdb, only in-frame clones are kept and a portion is missing. The sample records around 78,000 clones, 85% being singletons. The sample was blood, taken after dendritic cell vaccination. The receptors were sampled from a human donor with glioblastoma. Each CDR3 is given with its conserved first and last residue. The D gene is left open where the match is weak. The listing skips clone size in some rows; elsewhere it reads once, few, many or a size class.

clone size: .; D gene: .; V gene: TRBV21-1; J gene: TRBJ2-7; CDR3 DNA: TGTGCCAGCAGCAAATGGTCGGGACAGCGCTACGAGCAGTACTTC; CDR3 protein: CASSKWSGQRYEQYF
clone size: .; D gene: TRBD1; V gene: TRBV6-5; J gene: TRBJ2-7; CDR3 DNA: TGTGCCAGCAGTCCTCAGGGGGACCAGTACGAGCAGTACTTC; CDR3 protein: CASSPQGDQYEQYF
clone size: .; D gene: TRBD1; V gene: TRBV29-1; J gene: TRBJ2-7; CDR3 DNA: TGCAGCGTCCGGACAGGTTCTTCCTACGAGCAGTACTTC; CDR3 protein: CSVRTGSSYEQYF
clone size: .; D gene: TRBD1; V gene: TRBV13; J gene: TRBJ2-1; CDR3 DNA: TGTGCCAGCAGCTTACGGGGACAGGGATACAATGAGCAGTTCTTC; CDR3 protein: CASSLRGQGYNEQFF
clone size: .; D gene: .; V gene: TRBV9; J gene: TRBJ2-5; CDR3 DNA: TGTGCCAGCAGCGTAGAGGGACTCCCGGAAGAGACCCAGTACTTC; CDR3 protein: CASSVEGLPEETQYF
clone size: .; D gene: .; V gene: TRBV9; J gene: TRBJ1-3; CDR3 DNA: TGTGCCAGCAGCGTAGAATTCGAGGGCCTGACGTTT; CDR3 protein: CASSVEFEGLTF
clone size: .; D gene: TRBD2; V gene: TRBV15; J gene: TRBJ2-3; CDR3 DNA: TGTGCCACCAGCAGGGGGGATAGCGGGAGTGCTAGTAGCACAGATACGCAGTATTTT; CDR3 protein: CATSRGDSGSASSTDTQYF
clone size: .; D gene: .; V gene: TRBV19; J gene: TRBJ2-1; CDR3 DNA: TGTGCCAGTTCGATGAGGGGGGGGAGCGCCTACAATGAGCAGTTCTTC; CDR3 protein: CASSMRGGSAYNEQFF
clone size: .; D gene: TRBD1; V gene: TRBV6-5; J gene: TRBJ1-2; CDR3 DNA: TGTGCCAGCAGTAAGGCAGGGGGCCAAAACTATGGCTACACCTTC; CDR3 protein: CASSKAGGQNYGYTF
clone size: once; D gene: TRBD1; V gene: TRBV9; J gene: TRBJ2-2; CDR3 DNA: TGTGCCAGCAGCGGAAACAGGGGTGGTACCGGGGAGCTGTTTTTT; CDR3 protein: CASSGNRGGTGELFF
clone size: .; D gene: .; V gene: TRBV14; J gene: TRBJ1-6; CDR3 DNA: TGTGCCAGCAGCTCCCAGATGGGGCAGAATTCACCCCTCCACTTT; CDR3 protein: CASSSQMGQNSPLHF
clone size: .; D gene: TRBD2; V gene: TRBV9; J gene: TRBJ2-2; CDR3 DNA: TGTGCCAGCAGCGCAGCTCCAAATAGCGGGGGCTGGGGAACCGGGGAGCTGTTTTTT; CDR3 protein: CASSAAPNSGGWGTGELFF
clone size: .; D gene: TRBD2; V gene: TRBV7-3; J gene: TRBJ2-1; CDR3 DNA: TGTGCCAGCAGCCTAGCGGGAGGAACCTACAATGAGCAGTTCTTC; CDR3 protein: CASSLAGGTYNEQFF
clone size: .; D gene: .; V gene: TRBV15; J gene: TRBJ1-2; CDR3 DNA: TGTGCCACCAGCAGAGACCGTCTAACCGGCTACACCTTC; CDR3 protein: CATSRDRLTGYTF
clone size: .; D gene: TRBD1; V gene: TRBV28; J gene: TRBJ2-7; CDR3 DNA: TGTGCCAGCAGCAAAGGGGGACAGGGAGCCTACGAGCAGTACTTC; CDR3 protein: CASSKGGQGAYEQYF
clone size: once; D gene: TRBD2; V gene: TRBV6-5; J gene: TRBJ2-7; CDR3 DNA: TGTGCCAGCAGTTACGAGGCTAGCGGGACCCTCGAGCAGTACTTC; CDR3 protein: CASSYEASGTLEQYF
clone size: .; D gene: TRBD1; V gene: TRBV6-1; J gene: TRBJ1-2; CDR3 DNA: TGTGCCAGCAGACTCGACAGGGACTATGGCTACACCTTC; CDR3 protein: CASRLDRDYGYTF
clone size: .; D gene: .; V gene: TRBV23-1; J gene: TRBJ1-5; CDR3 DNA: TGCGCCAGCAGTCAATTGGGGGGTAGCAATCAGCCCCAGCATTTT; CDR3 protein: CASSQLGGSNQPQHF
clone size: .; D gene: .; V gene: TRBV6-6; J gene: TRBJ1-3; CDR3 DNA: TGTGCCAGCATCGGGGAGGGCCTGGGCCGAAACACCATATATTTT; CDR3 protein: CASIGEGLGRNTIYF
clone size: .; D gene: TRBD1; V gene: TRBV5-4; J gene: TRBJ1-2; CDR3 DNA: TGTGCCAGCAGCTTCGACAGGGAGCTTGGCTACACCTTC; CDR3 protein: CASSFDRELGYTF
clone size: .; D gene: .; V gene: TRBV28; J gene: TRBJ1-2; CDR3 DNA: TGTGCCAGCAGTTTTCGGGAGAGCCTCTATGGCTACACCTTC; CDR3 protein: CASSFRESLYGYTF
clone size: .; D gene: TRBD2; V gene: TRBV7-8; J gene: TRBJ2-1; CDR3 DNA: TGTGCCAGCAGCTTAGGGCCGGCGGGAGGGGACAATGAGCAGTTCTTC; CDR3 protein: CASSLGPAGGDNEQFF
clone size: few; D gene: .; V gene: TRBV4-2; J gene: TRBJ2-7; CDR3 DNA: TGTGCCAGCAGCCAAGAGGGGGCAGGGTATAACTCCTACGAGCAGTACTTC; CDR3 protein: CASSQEGAGYNSYEQYF
clone size: once; D gene: TRBD1; V gene: TRBV29-1; J gene: TRBJ2-5; CDR3 DNA: TGCAGCGCGTTGTCTAGGACAGGGTCTAAGGAGACCCAGTACTTC; CDR3 protein: CSALSRTGSKETQYF
clone size: .; D gene: TRBD1; V gene: TRBV5-6; J gene: TRBJ2-7; CDR3 DNA: TGTGCCAGCAGCTTGGACAGGGGGCGATCCGAGCAGTACTTC; CDR3 protein: CASSLDRGRSEQYF
clone size: .; D gene: TRBD2; V gene: TRBV7-3; J gene: TRBJ2-5; CDR3 DNA: TGTGCCAGCAGCTTAGCGGGGGGTCGGGAGACCCAGTACTTC; CDR3 protein: CASSLAGGRETQYF
clone size: .; D gene: TRBD2; V gene: TRBV29-1; J gene: TRBJ2-4; CDR3 DNA: TGCAGCGTTTCTAGCGGGGGAGAAAAAAACATTCAGTACTTC; CDR3 protein: CSVSSGGEKNIQYF
clone size: .; D gene: TRBD2; V gene: TRBV29-1; J gene: TRBJ2-3; CDR3 DNA: TGCAGCGTTAGCGGGAGGGTCACAGATACGCAGTATTTT; CDR3 protein: CSVSGRVTDTQYF
clone size: .; D gene: TRBD1; V gene: TRBV7-3; J gene: TRBJ1-2; CDR3 DNA: TGTGCCAGCAGCTTAACGTCGGACAGGAACTATGGCTACACCTTC; CDR3 protein: CASSLTSDRNYGYTF
clone size: few; D gene: TRBD1; V gene: TRBV5-6; J gene: TRBJ2-2; CDR3 DNA: TGTGCCAGCAGCTTGTTCGGGACAGGGTTGGGCGGGGAGCTGTTTTTT; CDR3 protein: CASSLFGTGLGGELFF
clone size: once; D gene: .; V gene: TRBV6-5; J gene: TRBJ2-7; CDR3 DNA: TGTGCCAGCAGTTACGGGGGGAGGCCCTACGAGCAGTACTTC; CDR3 protein: CASSYGGRPYEQYF
clone size: .; D gene: .; V gene: TRBV2; J gene: TRBJ2-7; CDR3 DNA: TGTGCCAGCGTGAGCAGGGGTAGCGACGAGCAGTACTTC; CDR3 protein: CASVSRGSDEQYF
clone size: .; D gene: .; V gene: TRBV30; J gene: TRBJ2-2; CDR3 DNA: TGTGCCTGGACCCCCAGAGGCAACACCGGGGAGCTGTTTTTT; CDR3 protein: CAWTPRGNTGELFF
clone size: .; D gene: TRBD2; V gene: TRBV4-1; J gene: TRBJ2-2; CDR3 DNA: TGCGCCAGCAGCCAAGACCCGGGACTAGCGGACACCGGGGAGCTGTTTTTT; CDR3 protein: CASSQDPGLADTGELFF
clone size: .; D gene: TRBD2; V gene: TRBV5-1; J gene: TRBJ2-7; CDR3 DNA: TGCGCCAGCAGCCTCTCGGGAGGGACCCACTTGTATTACTTC; CDR3 protein: CASSLSGGTHLYYF
clone size: .; D gene: TRBD1; V gene: TRBV6-5; J gene: TRBJ2-7; CDR3 DNA: TGTGCCAGCAGGCCGACAGGGAGCTCCTACGAGCAGTACTTC; CDR3 protein: CASRPTGSSYEQYF
clone size: .; D gene: TRBD1; V gene: TRBV27; J gene: TRBJ2-2; CDR3 DNA: TGTGCCATCCCTGGGACAGGGCTAACCGGGGAGCTGTTTTTT; CDR3 protein: CAIPGTGLTGELFF
clone size: .; D gene: TRBD2; V gene: TRBV5-6; J gene: TRBJ2-2; CDR3 DNA: TGTGCCAGCAGCTTGGGACTAGCGGGAGTGATCGGGGAGCTGTTTTTT; CDR3 protein: CASSLGLAGVIGELFF
clone size: .; D gene: .; V gene: TRBV7-2; J gene: TRBJ1-1; CDR3 DNA: TGTGCCAGCAGCTTTATTAACACTGAAGCTTTCTTT; CDR3 protein: CASSFINTEAFF
clone size: few; D gene: .; V gene: TRBV10-3; J gene: TRBJ2-2; CDR3 DNA: TGTGCCATCAGCGAGGTAGCCGGGGAGCTGTTTTTT; CDR3 protein: CAISEVAGELFF
clone size: .; D gene: TRBD1; V gene: TRBV27; J gene: TRBJ1-4; CDR3 DNA: TGTGCCAGCACCTCACAATCGGACAGGGCTAATGAAAAACTGTTTTTT; CDR3 protein: CASTSQSDRANEKLFF
clone size: .; D gene: .; V gene: TRBV15; J gene: TRBJ1-5; CDR3 DNA: TGTGCCACCAGCAGAGACGCGGGGGCAAGCGGGCAGCCCCAGCATTTT; CDR3 protein: CATSRDAGASGQPQHF
clone size: .; D gene: .; V gene: TRBV11-3; J gene: TRBJ1-3; CDR3 DNA: TGTGCCAGCAGCTTAGGACCGTCTGCCCAGGGGCGCCCTGGAAACACCATATATTTT; CDR3 protein: CASSLGPSAQGRPGNTIYF
clone size: once; D gene: TRBD1; V gene: TRBV6-5; J gene: TRBJ1-5; CDR3 DNA: TGTGCCAGCAGGGGCGGGACAGGGATCGGTCAGCCCCAGCATTTT; CDR3 protein: CASRGGTGIGQPQHF
clone size: once; D gene: TRBD2; V gene: TRBV5-1; J gene: TRBJ2-7; CDR3 DNA: TGCGCCAGCAGCTTAACTTCGGGACTAGTTATTTGGGAGCAGTACTTC; CDR3 protein: CASSLTSGLVIWEQYF
clone size: .; D gene: .; V gene: TRBV5-6; J gene: TRBJ1-2; CDR3 DNA: TGTGCCAGCAGTTACCGACCGGGACGGGGGAACTATGGCTACACCTTC; CDR3 protein: CASSYRPGRGNYGYTF
clone size: once; D gene: TRBD1; V gene: TRBV29-1; J gene: TRBJ1-1; CDR3 DNA: TGCAGCGTTGACCAGGGGGGTCGATGGAACACTGAAGCTTTCTTT; CDR3 protein: CSVDQGGRWNTEAFF
clone size: .; D gene: TRBD2; V gene: TRBV5-1; J gene: TRBJ2-2; CDR3 DNA: TGCGCCAGCAGCTTGGGACTAGCGGGAGGATGGACCGGGGAGCTGTTTTTT; CDR3 protein: CASSLGLAGGWTGELFF
clone size: .; D gene: TRBD1; V gene: TRBV19; J gene: TRBJ2-7; CDR3 DNA: TGTGCCAGCAGCCGGGACAGGGACTACGAGCAGTACTTC; CDR3 protein: CASSRDRDYEQYF
clone size: once; D gene: .; V gene: TRBV9; J gene: TRBJ1-1; CDR3 DNA: TGTGCCAGCAGCGTAGCCCCATGGGGGGTTGGTGAAGCTTTCTTT; CDR3 protein: CASSVAPWGVGEAFF